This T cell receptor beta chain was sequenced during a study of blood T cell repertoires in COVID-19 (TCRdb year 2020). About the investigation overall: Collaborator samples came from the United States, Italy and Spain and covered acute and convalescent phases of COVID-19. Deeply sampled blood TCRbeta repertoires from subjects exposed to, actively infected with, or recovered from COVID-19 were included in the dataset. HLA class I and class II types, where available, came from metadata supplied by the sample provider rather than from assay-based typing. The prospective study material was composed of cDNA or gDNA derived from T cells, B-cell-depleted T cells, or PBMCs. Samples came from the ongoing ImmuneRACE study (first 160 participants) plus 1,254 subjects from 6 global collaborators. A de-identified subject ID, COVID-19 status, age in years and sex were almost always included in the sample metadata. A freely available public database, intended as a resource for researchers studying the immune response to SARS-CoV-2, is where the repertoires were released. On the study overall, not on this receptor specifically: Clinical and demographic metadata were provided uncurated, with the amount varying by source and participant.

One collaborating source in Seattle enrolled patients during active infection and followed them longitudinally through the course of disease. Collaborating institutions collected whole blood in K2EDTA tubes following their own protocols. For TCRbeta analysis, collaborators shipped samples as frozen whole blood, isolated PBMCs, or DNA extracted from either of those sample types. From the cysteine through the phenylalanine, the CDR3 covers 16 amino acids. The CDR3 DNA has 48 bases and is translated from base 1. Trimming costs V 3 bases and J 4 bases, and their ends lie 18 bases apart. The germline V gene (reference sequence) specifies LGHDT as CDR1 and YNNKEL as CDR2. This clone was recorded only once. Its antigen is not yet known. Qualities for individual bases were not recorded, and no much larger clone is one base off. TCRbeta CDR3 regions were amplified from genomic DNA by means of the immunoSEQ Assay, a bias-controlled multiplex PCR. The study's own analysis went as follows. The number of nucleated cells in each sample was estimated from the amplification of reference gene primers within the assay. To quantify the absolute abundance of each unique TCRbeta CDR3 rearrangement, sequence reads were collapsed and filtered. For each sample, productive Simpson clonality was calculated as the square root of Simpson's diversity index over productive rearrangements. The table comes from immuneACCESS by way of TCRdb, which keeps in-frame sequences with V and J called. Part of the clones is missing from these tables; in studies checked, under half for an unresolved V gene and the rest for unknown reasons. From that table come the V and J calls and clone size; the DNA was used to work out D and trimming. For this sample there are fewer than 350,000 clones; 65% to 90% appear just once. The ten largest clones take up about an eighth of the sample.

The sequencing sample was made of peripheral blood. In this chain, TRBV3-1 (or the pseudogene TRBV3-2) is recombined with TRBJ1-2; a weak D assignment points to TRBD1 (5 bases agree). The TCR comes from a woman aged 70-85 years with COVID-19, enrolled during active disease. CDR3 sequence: CASSQTWTTATYGYTF. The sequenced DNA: TGTGCCAGCAGCCAGACGTGGACGACAGCCACCTATGGCTACACCTTC.